Listed below are T cell receptor beta chains from one sample, sequenced in a study of regulatory T cells in long-lasting Graves disease. From the multiplex PCR reads, TCRdb called clonotypes with MiXCR, one entry per CDR3 protein. The table has roughly 420,000 distinct CDR3 sequences, about a sixth seen once. Separately, the same data were catalogued under a study of T cells in Graves' hyperthyroidism and ophthalmopathy.

Here the sequenced sample was peripheral blood mononuclear cells (PBMCs), taken at new diagnosis, from a patient treated with antithyroid drugs. These receptors originate from a woman aged 18-29 years with Graves disease. Each CDR3 is given with its conserved first and last residue. Fields, in order: D gene, clone size, V gene, J gene, CDR3 protein, CDR3 DNA. A D gene is named only where the DNA matches it firmly. Part of the rows lack a size; the others show once, few, many or a class for expanded clones.

>.|.|TRBV6-2/TRBV6-3|TRBJ2-1
CATSDFVGERYNEQSF
TGTGCCACCAGTGATTTTGTGGGAGAAAGGTACAATGAGCAGTCCTTC
>.|many|TRBV7-2|TRBJ2-7
CASSLLFSYEQYF
TGTGCCAGCAGCTTGTTGTTTTCATACGAGCAGTACTTC
>TRBD1|many|TRBV20-1|TRBJ2-3
CSARPRGHRTDTQYF
TGCAGTGCTAGGCCCAGGGGGCATCGGACAGATACGCAGTATTTT
>TRBD1|many|TRBV6-1|TRBJ2-1
CASSTGTGNNEQFF
TGTGCCAGCAGTACTGGGACAGGAAACAATGAGCAGTTCTTC
>.|many|TRBV27|TRBJ1-2
CASSSLASYYGYTF
TGTGCCAGCAGCTCCCTTGCCTCGTATTATGGCTACACCTTC
>TRBD1|few|TRBV19|TRBJ1-2
CATKGQLNYGYTF
TGTGCCACTAAGGGACAGCTTAACTATGGCTACACCTTC
>.|many|TRBV19|TRBJ2-1
CASSTQPGRNSSYNEQFF
TGTGCCAGTAGTACCCAACCCGGACGGAATAGCTCCTACAATGAGCAGTTCTTC
>TRBD1|many|TRBV28|TRBJ2-5
CASSLGTGKETQYF
TGTGCCAGCAGTTTAGGGACAGGGAAAGAGACCCAGTACTTC
>.|many|TRBV6-2/TRBV6-3|TRBJ2-5
CASSRGQQETQYF
TGTGCCAGCAGCCGTGGACAGCAAGAGACCCAGTACTTC
>.|few|TRBV19|TRBJ2-1
CASSISKFYYNEQFF
TGTGCCAGTAGTATTTCGAAATTCTACTACAATGAGCAGTTCTTC
>TRBD1|many|TRBV27|TRBJ2-1
CASSVTGTDYNEQFF
TGTGCCAGCAGTGTGACCGGGACAGACTACAATGAGCAGTTCTTC
>.|many|TRBV7-8|TRBJ2-7
CASSLVGNEQYF
TGTGCCAGCAGCTTAGTGGGCAATGAGCAGTACTTC
>.|few|TRBV7-6|TRBJ2-6
CASSMRPGSGANVLTF
TGTGCCAGCAGCATGCGACCGGGCTCTGGGGCCAACGTCCTGACTTTC
>TRBD2|.|TRBV2|TRBJ2-1
CASSGRPSGRGSDEQFF
TGTGCCAGCAGTGGTCGGCCTAGCGGGAGGGGGTCGGATGAGCAGTTCTTC
>TRBD1|.|TRBV13|TRBJ2-1
CASSPRDRGAHNEQFF
TGTGCCAGCAGCCCAAGGGACAGGGGGGCTCACAATGAGCAGTTCTTC
>TRBD2|.|TRBV20-1|TRBJ2-1
CSARDLSGRAGDEQFF
TGCAGTGCTAGAGATCTGAGCGGGAGGGCCGGGGATGAGCAGTTCTTC
>.|few|TRBV5-1|TRBJ1-1
CASSLETVGNTEAFF
TGCGCCAGCAGCTTGGAGACAGTTGGGAACACTGAAGCTTTCTTT
>TRBD1|.|TRBV28|TRBJ2-2
CASSYFPGTGNTGELFF
TGTGCCAGCAGTTACTTCCCCGGGACAGGGAACACCGGGGAGCTGTTTTTT
>.|.|TRBV7-2|TRBJ2-5
CASSFEGHYDQYF
TGTGCCAGCAGCTTTGAGGGCCACTACGACCAGTACTTC
>.|.|TRBV29-1|TRBJ2-7
CSVGGSENYEQYF
TGCAGCGTTGGTGGGAGTGAAAACTACGAGCAGTACTTC
>.|.|TRBV28|TRBJ2-2
CASSPHRVVGELFF
TGTGCCAGCAGTCCCCACCGGGTGGTCGGGGAGCTGTTTTTT
>TRBD1|few|TRBV14|TRBJ1-6
CASSLTGTGYSPLHF
TGTGCCAGCAGCCTCACCGGGACAGGCTATTCACCCCTCCACTTT
>TRBD1|.|TRBV2|TRBJ2-4
CASSDRGGRAKNIQYF
TGTGCCAGCAGTGACAGAGGGGGCAGGGCCAAAAACATTCAGTACTTC
>TRBD2|many|TRBV2|TRBJ2-3
CASSPSGGTDTQYF
TGTGCCAGCAGCCCGAGCGGGGGCACAGATACGCAGTATTTT
>TRBD2|.|TRBV19|TRBJ2-5
CASSMLGTSGRNKETQYF
TGTGCCAGTAGTATGCTCGGGACTAGCGGTAGAAACAAAGAGACCCAGTACTTC
>TRBD2|.|TRBV12-3/TRBV12-4|TRBJ2-7
CASSPRLAGDGEQYF
TGTGCCAGCAGTCCCCGACTAGCGGGAGATGGTGAGCAGTACTTC
>.|.|TRBV15|TRBJ2-2
CATTRGRWARELFF
TGTGCCACCACCCGGGGCCGCTGGGCCCGGGAGCTGTTTTTT
>.|many|TRBV11-2|TRBJ2-1
CASSLVLSSNNEQFF
TGTGCCAGCAGCTTAGTGTTATCCTCAAACAATGAGCAGTTCTTC
>TRBD2|few|TRBV3-1|TRBJ2-1
CASSQGDPGLAGDVYNEQFF
TGTGCCAGCAGCCAAGGGGATCCGGGACTAGCGGGAGATGTTTACAATGAGCAGTTCTTC
>TRBD1|many|TRBV2|TRBJ1-2
CARRTGHGYTF
TGTGCCAGACGGACAGGGCATGGCTACACCTTC
>.|many|TRBV12-3/TRBV12-4|TRBJ2-3
CASRLRTPNTDTQYF
TGTGCCAGCAGACTAAGGACACCGAACACAGATACGCAGTATTTT
>TRBD2|many|TRBV7-2|TRBJ2-1
CASSPPGLAGGGYNEQFF
TGTGCCAGCAGCCCCCCGGGACTAGCGGGAGGGGGGTACAATGAGCAGTTCTTC
>TRBD1|.|TRBV6-2/TRBV6-3|TRBJ2-4
CASSYSGQELAKNIQYF
TGTGCCAGCAGTTACTCCGGACAGGAACTAGCCAAAAACATTCAGTACTTC
>.|.|TRBV6-4|TRBJ2-7
CASSDREFGQYF
TGTGCCAGCAGTGATCGTGAGTTTGGGCAGTACTTC
>TRBD1|many|TRBV9|TRBJ2-7
CASSTWDSYEQYF
TGTGCCAGCAGTACCTGGGACAGCTACGAGCAGTACTTC
>TRBD2|.|TRBV6-2/TRBV6-3|TRBJ2-1
CASTKTSGEQFF
TGTGCCAGCACCAAGACTAGCGGAGAGCAGTTCTTC
>.|.|TRBV3-1|TRBJ2-3
CASSPRTGIPDTQYF
TGTGCCAGCAGCCCGAGGACGGGTATCCCAGATACGCAGTATTTT
>TRBD1|.|TRBV19|TRBJ1-5
CASSTPRQQGGQPQHF
TGTGCCAGTAGTACCCCCCGACAGCAGGGGGGTCAGCCCCAGCATTTT
>TRBD2|many|TRBV12-3/TRBV12-4|TRBJ2-1
CASSSGLFSYNEQFF
TGTGCCAGCAGCTCGGGACTATTCTCCTACAATGAGCAGTTCTTC
>.|many|TRBV28|TRBJ2-1
CASSRSFNSYNEQFF
TGTGCCAGCAGCCGCAGCTTTAACTCCTACAATGAGCAGTTCTTC
>.|few|TRBV7-2|TRBJ1-4
CASSSPRGGLGEKLFF
TGTGCCAGCAGCTCCCCGCGCGGGGGTCTGGGGGAAAAACTGTTTTTT
>.|many|TRBV7-2|TRBJ2-5
CASSPTARQTQYF
TGTGCCAGCAGCCCGACGGCCCGACAGACCCAGTACTTC
>TRBD1|.|TRBV19|TRBJ1-5
CASSVIAGTGKSQPQHF
TGTGCCAGTAGTGTAATAGCCGGGACAGGGAAGAGCCAGCCCCAGCATTTT
>TRBD2|many|TRBV7-2|TRBJ2-7
CASSLGAMGTTMGEQYF
TGTGCCAGCAGCTTAGGGGCTATGGGGACTACCATGGGCGAGCAGTACTTC
>.|.|TRBV7-9|TRBJ1-1
CASSSFDGNTEAFF
TGTGCCAGCAGCTCCTTTGACGGGAACACTGAAGCTTTCTTT
>TRBD2|few|TRBV18|TRBJ2-7
CASSPGTSGTFYEQYF
TGTGCCAGCTCACCAGGGACTAGCGGGACATTCTACGAGCAGTACTTC
>TRBD1|.|TRBV24-1|TRBJ2-7
CATSDTGTGSHYEQYF
TGTGCCACCAGTGATACCGGGACAGGATCACACTACGAGCAGTACTTC
>TRBD2|many|TRBV28|TRBJ2-2
CATDGRTNTGELFF
TGTGCCACCGACGGGAGGACGAACACCGGGGAGCTGTTTTTT
>.|.|TRBV27|TRBJ2-5
CASSLQQQETQYF
TGTGCCAGCAGTTTACAGCAGCAAGAGACCCAGTACTTC
>.|few|TRBV30|TRBJ1-1
CACQENMNTEAFF
TGTGCCTGTCAGGAGAACATGAACACTGAAGCTTTCTTT
>.|.|TRBV20-1|TRBJ2-1
CSAREREYNEQFF
TGCAGTGCTAGAGAAAGGGAATACAATGAGCAGTTCTTC